This T cell receptor beta chain was sequenced during a study of PD-1 blockade in classical Hodgkin lymphoma. Study overall: Once every 2 weeks, patients received intravenous nivolumab at 3 mg/kg.

A word on this clone: Its antigen is as yet unknown. An end of the junction does not agree with germline; a read error may underlie this.

The CDR3 totals 12 residues. Germline V gene lookup returns CDR1 SQVTM and CDR2 ANQGSEA. Time point in this sample: cycle 4 day 1 (C4D1), after six to seven weeks of nivolumab. Brentuximab vedotin exposure varied, and every patient relapsed after autologous stem cell transplantation. By magnetic negative selection, CD4+ T cells were purified from thawed PBMCs. Best responses included complete response and partial response; otherwise, the best response was progressive disease. The assay was immunoSEQ multiplex PCR, and TCRdb's table has in-frame clones only and misses some. The repertoire holds 25,000 to 35,000 clones, with about 86% as singletons. Study-wide results and limits: Excluded were patients who started nivolumab under 1 year after ASCT, a group that had lower diversity. Reports described newly diagnosed patients as having lower baseline TCR diversity than healthy donors.

The TCR originated in a human donor with classical Hodgkin lymphoma. The sequencing here drew on CD4+ T cells from blood, taken before the fourth cycle of nivolumab. This rearrangement joins TRBV29-1 to TRBJ1-2; no reliable D call. The CDR3 DNA reads TGCAGCATTGATCCACCCAACTATGGCTACACCTTC. Translating it yields CSIDPPNYGYTF.